Listed here are 2 T cell receptor beta chains from one sample, sequenced in a study of blood T cell repertoires in COVID-19. Produced via immunoSEQ multiplex PCR; TCRdb's table is partial and in-frame only. The repertoire holds approximately 470,000 clones, roughly nine tenths seen once, with around 0.64% in the top ten. The sequencing sample was made of PBMCs or T cells enriched from blood (not recorded which). The receptors come from a woman aged 18-30 years who had recovered from COVID-19.

The V gene is TRBV5-1, the J gene TRBJ1-2, with 7 bases identical to TRBD1. V dropped 4 bases and J dropped 1; count of bases not matched to a gene: 7. Germline assignment: CDR1 SGHRS and CDR2 YFSETQ. The CDR3 has 15 amino acids. Here the CDR3 DNA reads TGCGCCAGCAGCGTACAGGGGACCTATAACTATGGCTACACCTTC. As protein: CASSVQGTYNYGYTF. The full variable domain, rest sourced from reference TRBV5-1 and TRBJ1-2, is KAGVTQTPRYLIKTRGQQVTLSCSPISGHRSVSWYQQTPGQGLQFLFEYFSETQRNKGNFPGRFSGRQFSNSRSEMNVSTLELGDSALYLCASSVQGTYNYGYTFGSGTRLTVV.

V is TRBV4-1 and J is TRBJ1-4; TRBD1 is a possible D gene (5 bases). Germline-derived CDR1 and CDR2 are MGHRA and YSYEKL. V was pared by 0 bases and J by 10 bases, with 21 bases between. The CDR3 has 17 residues. Here the CDR3 DNA reads TGCGCCAGCAGCCAAGAAATTAAGGGGCGCAGCGCCGTAAAACTGTTTTTT. The encoded protein is CASSQEIKGRSAVKLFF.